Presented here are 2 T cell receptor beta chains from one specimen sequenced in a study of vaccination effects on CD4 cells after COVID-19. The repertoire was sequenced with immunoSEQ multiplex PCR; TCRdb's copy has only in-frame clones and lacks some. The sample lists some 52,000 clones, 75% to 85% occurring once. No antigen is known for these receptors. Pools of viral peptides were used by the ViraFEST assay to expand antigen-specific CD4+ T cells ahead of sequencing. Scientists isolated CD4+ T cells after an approximately 10-day culture period ended. Previously uninfected by SARS-CoV-2, the vaccine recipients also showed negative nucleocapsid antibodies. The sample in question was CD4+ T cells from PBMCs cultured with HCoV-OC43 spike peptides, obtained before COVID-19 vaccination. Subset of the sample: HCoV-OC43 spike overlapping peptide pool stimulation. The receptors derive from a human donor who received a COVID-19 vaccine.

There are a few counts of this clone. The chain is built from TRBV5-8 and TRBJ2-3; D gene ambiguous. Trimming removed 7 bases from V and 6 bases from J, with 6 bases in between. This CDR3 is 10 amino acids long. Germline CDR1 is SGHTS and CDR2 is YDEGEE. The CDR3 nucleotides read TGTGCCAGCCCTGGGGATACGCAGTATTTT. Translated, it gives CASPGDTQYF.

This clone has a single count. This sequence joins TRBV6-1 and TRBJ2-7; 7 bases map to TRBD1. CDR1 and CDR2 from the germline V gene are MNHNS and SASEGT. The CDR3 extends over 16 amino acids. J was trimmed by 0 bases and V by 4 bases; bases with no gene match: 9. DNA of the CDR3: TGTGCCAGCAGTGTATGGGACAGTGCGAGCTCCTACGAGCAGTACGTC. Translating gives CASSVWDSASSYEQYV.